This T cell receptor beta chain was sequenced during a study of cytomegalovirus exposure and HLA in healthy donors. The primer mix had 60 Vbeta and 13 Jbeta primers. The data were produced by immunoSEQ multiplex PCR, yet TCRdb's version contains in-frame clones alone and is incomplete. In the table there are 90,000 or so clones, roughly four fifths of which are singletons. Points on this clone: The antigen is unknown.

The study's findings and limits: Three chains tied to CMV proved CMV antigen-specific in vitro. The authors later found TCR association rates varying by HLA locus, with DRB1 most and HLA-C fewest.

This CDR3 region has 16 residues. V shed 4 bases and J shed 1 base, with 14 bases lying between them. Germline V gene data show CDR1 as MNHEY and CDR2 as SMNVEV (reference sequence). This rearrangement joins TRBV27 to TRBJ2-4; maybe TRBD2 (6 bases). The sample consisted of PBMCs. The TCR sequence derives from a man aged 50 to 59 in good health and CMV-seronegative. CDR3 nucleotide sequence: TGTGCCAGCAGTTCAGCTGGGGGGAGGGCCAAAAACATTCAGTACTTC. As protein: CASSSAGGRAKNIQYF.